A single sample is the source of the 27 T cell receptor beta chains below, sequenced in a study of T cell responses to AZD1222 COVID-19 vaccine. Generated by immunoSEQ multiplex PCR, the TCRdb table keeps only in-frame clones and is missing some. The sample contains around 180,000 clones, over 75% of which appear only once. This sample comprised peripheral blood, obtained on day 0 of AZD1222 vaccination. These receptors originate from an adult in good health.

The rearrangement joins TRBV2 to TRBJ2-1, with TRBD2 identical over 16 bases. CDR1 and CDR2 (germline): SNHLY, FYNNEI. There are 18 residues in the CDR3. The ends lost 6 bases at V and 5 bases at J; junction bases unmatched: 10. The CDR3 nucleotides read TGTGCCAGCAGCTTGGGACTAGCGGGGGGGCGAGGACACAATGAGCAGTTCTTC. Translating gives CASSLGLAGGRGHNEQFF.

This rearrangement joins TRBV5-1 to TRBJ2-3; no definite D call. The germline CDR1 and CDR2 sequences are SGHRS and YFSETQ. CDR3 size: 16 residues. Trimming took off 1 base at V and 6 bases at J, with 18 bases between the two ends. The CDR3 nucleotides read TGCGCCAGCAGCTTGCAAGGCCCGACCCGGGTCGATACGCAGTATTTT. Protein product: CASSLQGPTRVDTQYF.

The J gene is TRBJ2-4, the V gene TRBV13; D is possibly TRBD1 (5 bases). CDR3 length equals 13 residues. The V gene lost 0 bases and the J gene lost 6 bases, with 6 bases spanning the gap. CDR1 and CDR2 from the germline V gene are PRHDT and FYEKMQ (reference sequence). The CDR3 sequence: CASSLGGPNIQYF. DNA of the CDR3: TGTGCCAGCAGCTTAGGGGGGCCAAACATTCAGTACTTC.

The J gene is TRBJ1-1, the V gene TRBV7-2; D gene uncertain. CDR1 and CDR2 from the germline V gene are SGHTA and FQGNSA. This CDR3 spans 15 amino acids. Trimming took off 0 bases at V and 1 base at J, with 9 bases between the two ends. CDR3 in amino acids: CASSLAEVGNTEAFF. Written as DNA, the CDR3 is TGTGCCAGCAGCTTAGCGGAAGTAGGGAACACTGAAGCTTTCTTT.

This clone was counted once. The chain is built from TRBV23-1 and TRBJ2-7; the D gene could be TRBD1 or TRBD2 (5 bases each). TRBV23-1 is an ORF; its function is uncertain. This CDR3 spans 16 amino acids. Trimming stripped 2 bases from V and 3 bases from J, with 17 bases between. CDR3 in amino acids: CASSQRDRVPDYEQYF. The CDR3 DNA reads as TGCGCCAGCAGTCAAAGGGACCGGGTCCCCGACTACGAGCAGTACTTC.

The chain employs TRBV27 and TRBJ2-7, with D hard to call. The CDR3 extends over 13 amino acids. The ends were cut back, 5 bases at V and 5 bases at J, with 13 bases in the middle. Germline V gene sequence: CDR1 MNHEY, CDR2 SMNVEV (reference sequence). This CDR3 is CASSPPESHEQYF. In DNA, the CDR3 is TGTGCCAGCAGTCCCCCGGAGAGTCACGAGCAGTACTTC.

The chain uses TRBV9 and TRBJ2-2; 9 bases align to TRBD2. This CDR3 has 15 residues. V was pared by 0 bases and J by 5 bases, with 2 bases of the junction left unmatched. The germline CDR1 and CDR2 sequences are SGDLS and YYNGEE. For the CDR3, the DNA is TGTGCCAGCAGCGTAGTAGCGGGGGCTACCGGGGAGCTGTTTTTT. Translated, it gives CASSVVAGATGELFF.

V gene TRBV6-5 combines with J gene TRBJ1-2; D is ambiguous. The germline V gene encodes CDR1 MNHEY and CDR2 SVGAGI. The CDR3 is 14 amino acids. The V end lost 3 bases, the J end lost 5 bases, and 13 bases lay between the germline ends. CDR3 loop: CASSYRRTSYGYTF. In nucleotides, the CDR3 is TGTGCCAGCAGTTATAGAAGGACCTCGTATGGCTACACCTTC.

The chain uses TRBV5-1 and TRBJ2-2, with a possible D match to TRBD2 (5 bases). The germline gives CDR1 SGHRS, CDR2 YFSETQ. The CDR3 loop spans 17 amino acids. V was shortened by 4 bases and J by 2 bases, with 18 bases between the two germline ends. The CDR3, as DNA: TGCGCCAGCAGCCCCGGGCCCTCGACTACTAACACCGGGGAGCTGTTTTTT. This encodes CASSPGPSTTNTGELFF.

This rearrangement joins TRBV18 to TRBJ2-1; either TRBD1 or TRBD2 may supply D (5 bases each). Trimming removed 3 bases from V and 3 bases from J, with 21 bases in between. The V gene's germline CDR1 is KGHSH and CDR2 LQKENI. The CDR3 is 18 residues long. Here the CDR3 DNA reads TGTGCCAGCTCACCCCAATTAAGGGTGGGGGAGATCTACAATGAGCAGTTCTTC. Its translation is CASSPQLRVGEIYNEQFF. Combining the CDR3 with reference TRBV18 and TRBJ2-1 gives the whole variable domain NAGVMQNPRHLVRRRGQEARLRCSPMKGHSHVYWYRQLPEEGLKFMVYLQKENIIDESGMPKERFSAEFPKEGPSILRIQQVVRGDSAAYFCASSPQLRVGEIYNEQFFGPGTRLTVL.

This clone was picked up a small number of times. CDR3 amino acids: CASSQDSWGASDYGYTF. DNA for the CDR3: TGTGCCAGCAGCCAAGATAGTTGGGGGGCGTCCGACTATGGCTACACCTTC. V and J are TRBV3-1 (or the pseudogene TRBV3-2) and TRBJ1-2; D may be TRBD1 (6 bases). Germline-derived CDR1 and CDR2 are LGHDT and YNNKEL (reference sequence). The CDR3 is made up of 17 amino acids. V was pared by 0 bases and J by 3 bases, with 17 bases between.

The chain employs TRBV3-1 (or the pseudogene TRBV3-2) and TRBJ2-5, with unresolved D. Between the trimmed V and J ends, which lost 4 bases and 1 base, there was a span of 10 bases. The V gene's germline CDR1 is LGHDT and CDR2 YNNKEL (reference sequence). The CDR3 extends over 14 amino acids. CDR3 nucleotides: TGTGCCAGCAGCCCTCGGCAGGCCCAAGAGACCCAGTACTTC. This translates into CASSPRQAQETQYF.

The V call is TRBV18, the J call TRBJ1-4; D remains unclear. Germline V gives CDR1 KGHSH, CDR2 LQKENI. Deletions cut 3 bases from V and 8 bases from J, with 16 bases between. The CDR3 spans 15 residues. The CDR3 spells CASSPRGATAEKLFF. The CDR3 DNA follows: TGTGCCAGCTCACCCCGGGGAGCTACGGCCGAAAAACTGTTTTTT.

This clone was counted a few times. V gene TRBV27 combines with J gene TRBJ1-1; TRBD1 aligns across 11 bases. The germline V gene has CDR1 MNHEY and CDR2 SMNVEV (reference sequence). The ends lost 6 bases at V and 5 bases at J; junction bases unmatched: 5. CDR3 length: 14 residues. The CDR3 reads CASSIGQGATEAFF. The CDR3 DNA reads TGTGCCAGCAGCATCGGACAGGGGGCAACTGAAGCTTTCTTT.

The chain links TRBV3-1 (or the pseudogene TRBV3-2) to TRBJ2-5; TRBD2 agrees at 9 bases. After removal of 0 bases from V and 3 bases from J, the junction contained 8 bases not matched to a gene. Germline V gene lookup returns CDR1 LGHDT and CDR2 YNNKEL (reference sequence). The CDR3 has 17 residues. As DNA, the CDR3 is TGTGCCAGCAGCCAAGAGGTAGCGGGGGCCTTGGAAGAGACCCAGTACTTC. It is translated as CASSQEVAGALEETQYF.

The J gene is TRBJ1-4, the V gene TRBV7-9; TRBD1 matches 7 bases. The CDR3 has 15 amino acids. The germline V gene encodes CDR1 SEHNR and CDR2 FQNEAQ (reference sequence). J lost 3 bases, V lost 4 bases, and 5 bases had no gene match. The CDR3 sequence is CASSWRTGSNEKLFF. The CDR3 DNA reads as TGTGCCAGCAGCTGGCGGACAGGCTCTAATGAAAAACTGTTTTTT.

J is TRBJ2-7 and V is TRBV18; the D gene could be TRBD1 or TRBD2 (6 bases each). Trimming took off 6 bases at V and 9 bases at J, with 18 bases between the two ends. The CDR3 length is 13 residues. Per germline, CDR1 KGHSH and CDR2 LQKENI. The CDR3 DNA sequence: TGTGCCAGCTCGTCTGTGGGGGGCTCCGGGCAGTACTTC. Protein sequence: CASSSVGGSGQYF.

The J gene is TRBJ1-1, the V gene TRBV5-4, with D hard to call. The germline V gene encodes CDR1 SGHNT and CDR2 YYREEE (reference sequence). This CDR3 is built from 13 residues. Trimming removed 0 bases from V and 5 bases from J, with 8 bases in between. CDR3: CASSLGAGTEAFF. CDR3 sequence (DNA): TGTGCCAGCAGCTTGGGGGCGGGTACTGAAGCTTTCTTT.

Here the CDR3 reads CALRDARQETQYF. Written as DNA, the CDR3 is TGTGCCTTGCGGGACGCCCGCCAAGAGACCCAGTACTTC. The chain couples TRBV30 to TRBJ2-5; maybe TRBD2 (6 bases). V was cut by 7 bases and J by 1 base, with 13 bases left in between. There are 13 residues in the CDR3. Germline CDR1 reads GTSNPN; CDR2 reads SVGIG (reference sequence).

The CDR3 sequence: CAWSKVAGSTGLNEKLFF. The CDR3 DNA sequence: TGTGCCTGGAGTAAAGTTGCGGGATCGACAGGGCTTAATGAAAAACTGTTTTTT. J is TRBJ1-4 and V is TRBV30; TRBD1 matches 7 bases. The V and J ends lost 2 bases and 4 bases, in that order; junction bases with no gene match: 16. Germline lookup yields CDR1 GTSNPN and CDR2 SVGIG (reference sequence). The CDR3 covers 18 residues.

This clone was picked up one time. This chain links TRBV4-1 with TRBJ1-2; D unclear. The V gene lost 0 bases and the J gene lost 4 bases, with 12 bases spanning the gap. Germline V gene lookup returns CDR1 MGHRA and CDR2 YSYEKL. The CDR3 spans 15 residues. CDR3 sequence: CASSQENGGSYGYTF. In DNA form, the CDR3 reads TGCGCCAGCAGCCAAGAAAATGGCGGGAGCTATGGCTACACCTTC.

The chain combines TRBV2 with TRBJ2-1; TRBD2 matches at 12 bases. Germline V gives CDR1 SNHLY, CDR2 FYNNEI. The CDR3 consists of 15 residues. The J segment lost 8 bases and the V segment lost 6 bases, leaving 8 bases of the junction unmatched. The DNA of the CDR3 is TGTGCCAGCAGAGCCCTAGCGGGGGGGCGCGATGAGCAGTTCTTC. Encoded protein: CASRALAGGRDEQFF.

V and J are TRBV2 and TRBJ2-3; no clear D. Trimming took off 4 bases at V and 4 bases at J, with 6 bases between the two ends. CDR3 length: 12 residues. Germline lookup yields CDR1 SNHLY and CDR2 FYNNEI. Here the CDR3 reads CASSVRPDTQYF. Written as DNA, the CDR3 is TGTGCCAGCAGTGTACGACCAGATACGCAGTATTTT.

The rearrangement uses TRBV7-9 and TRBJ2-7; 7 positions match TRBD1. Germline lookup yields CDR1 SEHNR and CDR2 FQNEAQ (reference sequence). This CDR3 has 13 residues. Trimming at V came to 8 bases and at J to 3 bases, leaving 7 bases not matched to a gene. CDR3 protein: CASREGTDYEQYF. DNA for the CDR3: TGTGCCAGCCGAGAAGGGACAGACTACGAGCAGTACTTC. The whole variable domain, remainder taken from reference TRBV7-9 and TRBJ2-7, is DTGVSQNPRHKITKRGQNVTFRCDPISEHNRLYWYRQTLGQGPEFLTYFQNEAQLEKSRLLSDRFSAERPKGSFSTLEIQRTEQGDSAMYLCASREGTDYEQYFGPGTRLTVT.

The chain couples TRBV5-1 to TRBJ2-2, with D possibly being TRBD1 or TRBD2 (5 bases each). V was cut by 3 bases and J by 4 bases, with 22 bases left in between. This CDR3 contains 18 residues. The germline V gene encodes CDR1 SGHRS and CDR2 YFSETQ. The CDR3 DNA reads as TGCGCCAGCAGCTCGAGCGCCGACCCGGGACCCCTCACCGGGGAGCTGTTTTTT. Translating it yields CASSSSADPGPLTGELFF. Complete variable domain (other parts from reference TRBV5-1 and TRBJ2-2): KAGVTQTPRYLIKTRGQQVTLSCSPISGHRSVSWYQQTPGQGLQFLFEYFSETQRNKGNFPGRFSGRQFSNSRSEMNVSTLELGDSALYLCASSSSADPGPLTGELFFGEGSRLTVL.

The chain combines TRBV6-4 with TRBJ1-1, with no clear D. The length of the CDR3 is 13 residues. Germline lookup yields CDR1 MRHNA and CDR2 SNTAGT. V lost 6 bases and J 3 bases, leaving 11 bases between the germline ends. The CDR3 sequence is CASSAQEDTEAFF. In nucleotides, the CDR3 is TGTGCCAGCAGCGCCCAGGAGGACACTGAAGCTTTCTTT.

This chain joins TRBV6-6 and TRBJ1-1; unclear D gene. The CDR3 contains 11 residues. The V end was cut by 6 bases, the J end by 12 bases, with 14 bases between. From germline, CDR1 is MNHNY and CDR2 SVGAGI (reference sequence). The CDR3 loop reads CASRFGRTPFF. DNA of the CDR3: TGTGCCAGCAGGTTCGGCCGAACGCCTTTCTTT.